This TCR beta chain came from a study of memory CD4+ T cells and cytomegalovirus serostatus. Study summary: Donors were healthy Belgian adults, 8 to 10 CMV seropositive and some 24 seronegative. Notes on the study in general: Of 150 to 200 reported CMV TCRbeta sequences, about 70 were found in memory CD4+ repertoires.

In the study's own analysis: Out-of-frame sequences were removed, leaving roughly 2.1 million distinct TCRbeta sequences. Method: immunoSEQ multiplex PCR; TCRdb's copy keeps in-frame clones and lacks some. That table gives V, J and clone size, and the DNA gave D and trimming. This table holds tens of thousands of clones, roughly 80% found once. The sort gate was single viable CD3+CD4+CD8-CD45RO+ cells for memory CD4+ T cells. CMV serostatus came from serum IgG against pp150, pp28, p38, p52. Details on this clone: Its antigen remains unidentified. The sample has other DNA sequences that encode this CDR3 too.

Trimming left V 0 bases short and J 1 base short, with 8 bases between. The CDR3 totals 15 residues. Per germline, CDR1 SGHRS and CDR2 YFSETQ. Input material: memory CD4+ T cells from blood. The rearrangement links TRBV5-1 to TRBJ1-5; TRBD1 is a possible D gene (6 bases). The TCR sequence derives from an adult in good health and CMV-seronegative. CDR3 amino acids: CASSLGQGSNQPQHF. The CDR3 DNA reads TGCGCCAGCAGCTTGGGCCAGGGGAGCAATCAGCCCCAGCATTTT.